This T cell receptor (beta chain) was sequenced in a study of T cells after posttransplantation cyclophosphamide. Study-level results: TRB clonality was highly associated with recipient CMV seropositivity and reactivation.

This clone was recorded at least ten times. Its specificity is not known. Clones were sequenced by immunoSEQ multiplex PCR, and TCRdb holds only the in-frame ones, with some missing. The repertoire shows approximately 27,000 clones, none seen only once; the top ten take over 1.3%. The V end was cut by 1 base, the J end by 3 bases, with 9 bases between. Looked up from germline, CDR1 is SGHTA and CDR2 is FQGNSA. The CDR3 contains 15 residues. This TCR was sampled from a man aged 45-65 years in good health, CMV-negative, and a related stem cell transplant donor. Sequenced material: PBMCs. The chain employs TRBV7-2 and TRBJ1-4; tentatively, D is TRBD1 (5 bases). The CDR3 nucleotides are TGTGCCAGCAGCTTAGTTACGGGGGCTAATGAAAAACTGTTTTTT. This codes for CASSLVTGANEKLFF.